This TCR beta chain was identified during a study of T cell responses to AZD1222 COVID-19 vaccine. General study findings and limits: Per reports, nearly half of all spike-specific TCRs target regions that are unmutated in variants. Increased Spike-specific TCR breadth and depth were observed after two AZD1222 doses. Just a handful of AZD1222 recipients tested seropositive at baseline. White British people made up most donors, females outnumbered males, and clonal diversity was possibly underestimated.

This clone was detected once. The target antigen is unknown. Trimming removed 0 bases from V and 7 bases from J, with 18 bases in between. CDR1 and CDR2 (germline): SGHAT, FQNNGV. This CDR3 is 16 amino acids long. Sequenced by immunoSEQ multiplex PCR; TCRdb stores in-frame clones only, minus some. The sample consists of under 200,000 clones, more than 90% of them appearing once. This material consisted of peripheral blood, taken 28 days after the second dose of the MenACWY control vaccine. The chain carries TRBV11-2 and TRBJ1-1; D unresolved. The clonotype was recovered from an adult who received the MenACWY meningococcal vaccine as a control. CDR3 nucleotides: TGTGCCAGCAGCTTAGATTCCTCTATCCTTATGGGTGAAGCTTTCTTT. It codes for CASSLDSSILMGEAFF.